One T cell receptor beta chain is described in this entry. Its antigen is still unknown. This sample was taken from a study of CXCR3-negative and CXCR3-positive naive CD8 T cells. Study observations and caveats: Comparison of naive cells showed more hydrophobic TRB CDR3s in CXCR3-positive than in CXCR3-negative naive cells.

UMI labels and 5' RACE were used to prepare the TRB cDNA libraries. TCRdb reprocessed the 5' RACE reads and keeps a single row for each CDR3 protein, giving no DNA. This sample's clone table lists thousands of distinct CDR3 sequences. The CDR3 covers 12 residues. Germline CDR1 and CDR2: SQVTM and ANQGSEA. The sample taken for sequencing was naive CXCR3- CD8+ T cells from blood. Described subset: CD45RO-CCR7+CD27+CD95- naive CD8+ T cells lacking CXCR3 (TNR3-). J is TRBJ2-1 and V is TRBV29-1; TCRdb's D call of TRBD2 is untestable without DNA. The TCR was taken from a human donor in good health. Some clones in this sample may be carry-over from other donors' samples. This CDR3 is CSVSGTNDEQFF.